This entry describes one T cell receptor (beta chain). The CDR3 length is 16 residues. CDR1 SNHLY and CDR2 FYNNEI come from the germline V gene. J lost 6 bases, V lost 7 bases, and 9 bases had no gene match. This sample was taken from a study of blood T cell repertoires in COVID-19. Overall study context: Acute and convalescent COVID-19 specimens originated in the United States, Italy and Spain. T cells, B-cell-depleted T cells, or PBMCs supplied cDNA or gDNA.

Original analysis: The authors estimated nucleated cell counts from reference gene primer amplification. Sequenced by immunoSEQ multiplex PCR; TCRdb stores in-frame clones only, minus some. V, J and clone size are taken as reported in that table, and D and trimming were inferred from the DNA itself. The table has 60,000 to 80,000 clones, just over 85% seen once; the top ten hold roughly 1.4%. The TCR comes from a woman older than 75 with acute or convalescent COVID-19. The chain combines TRBV2 with TRBJ2-1, with 13 bases identical to TRBD2. Sequenced: peripheral blood. CDR3 coding DNA: TGTGCCAGCAAACGACTAGCGGGGGGCCATTTCAATGAGCAGTTCTTC. It yields the protein CASKRLAGGHFNEQFF. Full variable domain (missing parts from reference TRBV2 and TRBJ2-1): EPEVTQTPSHQVTQMGQEVILRCVPISNHLYFYWYRQILGQKVEFLVSFYNNEISEKSEIFDDQFSVERPDGSNFTLKIRSTKLEDSAMYFCASKRLAGGHFNEQFFGPGTRLTVL.